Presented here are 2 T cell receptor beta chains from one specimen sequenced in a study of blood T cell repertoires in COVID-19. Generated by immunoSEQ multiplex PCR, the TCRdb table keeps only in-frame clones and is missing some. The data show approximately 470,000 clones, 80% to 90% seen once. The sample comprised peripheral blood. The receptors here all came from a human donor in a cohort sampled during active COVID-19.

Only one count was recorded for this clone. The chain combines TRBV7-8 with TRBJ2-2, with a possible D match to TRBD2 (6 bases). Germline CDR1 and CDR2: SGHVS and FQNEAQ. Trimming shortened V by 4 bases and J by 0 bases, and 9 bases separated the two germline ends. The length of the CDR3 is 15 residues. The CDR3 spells CASSWTGANTGELFF. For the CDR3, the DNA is TGTGCCAGCAGCTGGACGGGAGCGAACACCGGGGAGCTGTTTTTT.

DNA for the CDR3: TGTGCCAGCAGTTTCTCCCATCAGCCCCAGCATTTT. This sequence encodes CASSFSHQPQHF. The chain joins TRBV12-3 or TRBV12-4 to TRBJ1-5, with D unresolved. The CDR3 covers 12 residues. Trimming removed 3 bases from V and 5 bases from J, with 5 bases in between.